The 6 T cell receptor beta chains below all came from one sample that was sequenced in a study of beta chain features in type 1 diabetes (dated by TCRdb to the late 2010s). The library was generated by the immunoSEQ multiplex PCR assay. The High Capacity cDNA Reverse Transcription Kit was used to reverse transcribe all of the isolated RNA, meaning that expressed TCRB transcripts were what got sequenced. The table comes from immuneACCESS by way of TCRdb, which keeps in-frame sequences with V and J called. Part of the clones is missing from these tables; in studies checked, under half for an unresolved V gene and the rest for unknown reasons. Present in this sample are about 180,000 clones, approximately 13% of which were seen just once. Approximately 0.62% of the sample is taken by the ten largest. The sample was central memory CD4+ T cells from blood. Receptors originate from a woman under 30 in good health.

The J gene is TRBJ2-5, the V gene TRBV5-1; 13 positions agree with TRBD2. The ends lost 4 bases at V and 0 bases at J; junction bases unmatched: 12. Germline V lookup: CDR1 SGHRS, CDR2 YFSETQ. The CDR3 is made up of 19 amino acids. The CDR3 sequence is CASSLRTSGSFPNQETQYF. CDR3 coding DNA: TGCGCCAGCAGCCTCCGGACTAGCGGGAGTTTTCCAAACCAAGAGACCCAGTACTTC.

The chain recombines TRBV15 with TRBJ2-4; 8 bases fit TRBD1. The germline V gene has CDR1 LNHNV and CDR2 YYDKDF (reference sequence). This CDR3 is 21 amino acids long. J was trimmed by 0 bases and V by 1 base; bases with no gene match: 17. The CDR3 nucleotides are TGTGCCACCAGCAGAGGGCTTTGGGGACAGGTTGGAGAGCAAGCCAAAAACATTCAGTACTTC. Translated: CATSRGLWGQVGEQAKNIQYF.

This clone was observed a few times. The chain has TRBV29-1 and TRBJ2-3; D not resolved. This CDR3 comprises 13 residues. The V gene's germline CDR1 is SQVTM and CDR2 ANQGSEA. The ends were cut back, 6 bases at V and 2 bases at J, with 12 bases in the middle. For the CDR3, the DNA is TGCAGCGTCCTACAGTATTCCACAGATACGCAGTATTTT. It yields the protein CSVLQYSTDTQYF.

This clone was seen more than once but under ten times. The chain carries TRBV11-2 and TRBJ1-1; D not certain. V lost 4 bases to trimming and J lost 5 bases, with 14 bases between them. Looked up from germline, CDR1 is SGHAT and CDR2 is FQNNGV. The CDR3 is 14 amino acids. Written as DNA, the CDR3 is TGTGCCAGCAGCTCGAGGGCGGCGGGGACTGAAGCTTTCTTT. The encoded protein is CASSSRAAGTEAFF.

The chain joins TRBV30 to TRBJ1-5; a possible D gene is TRBD1 (6 bases). V was shortened by 2 bases and J by 3 bases, with 14 bases between the two germline ends. This CDR3 comprises 15 residues. Germline values: CDR1 GTSNPN, CDR2 SVGIG (reference sequence). The CDR3 loop is CAWSPQGGYNQPQHF. In DNA, the CDR3 is TGTGCCTGGAGTCCACAAGGGGGTTACAATCAGCCCCAGCATTTT. Complete variable domain (other parts from reference TRBV30 and TRBJ1-5): SQTIHQWPATLVQPVGSPLSLECTVEGTSNPNLYWYRQAAGRGLQLLFYSVGIGQISSEVPQNLSASRPQDRQFILSSKKLLLSDSGFYLCAWSPQGGYNQPQHFGDGTRLSIL.

This CDR3 is CASSLQGSGNEQFF. CDR3 in DNA: TGCGCCAGCAGCCTCCAGGGTTCCGGGAATGAGCAGTTCTTC. V and J are TRBV5-1 and TRBJ2-1; D might be TRBD1 (5 bases). V lost 4 bases and J 7 bases, leaving 15 bases between the germline ends. The length of the CDR3 is 14 residues. Germline loops: CDR1 SGHRS, CDR2 YFSETQ.